This T cell receptor (beta chain) was obtained from a study of T cell repertoires in cytomegalovirus infection. Regarding this clonotype: Its specificity is unknown.

CDR3 length: 14 amino acids. Per germline, CDR1 LNHDA and CDR2 SQIVND (reference sequence). Trimming stripped 8 bases from V and 0 bases from J, with 11 bases between. TCRdb re-derived calls from the reads in MiXCR, one entry per CDR3 protein. The table records roughly 700,000 distinct CDR3 sequences, 33% of them present only once. The material sequenced was cultured PBMCs, taken from culture after CMV antigen stimulation. This rearrangement joins TRBV19 to TRBJ2-1, with no clear D. The receptor was isolated from a human donor in good health (CMV status not recorded). Some clones in this sample may be carry-over from other donors' samples. The CDR3 DNA reads as TGTGCCAGTGCGGACCCCGGCTCCTACAATGAGCAGTTCTTC. Its protein product is CASADPGSYNEQFF. Full variable domain (rest looked up from reference TRBV19 and TRBJ2-1): DGGITQSPKYLFRKEGQNVTLSCEQNLNHDAMYWYRQDPGQGLRLIYYSQIVNDFQKGDIAEGYSVSREKKESFPLTVTSAQKNPTAFYLCASADPGSYNEQFFGPGTRLTVL.